These 2 T cell receptor beta chains were all obtained from the same sample, sequenced in a study of lymphopenia after photon versus proton radiotherapy (dated by TCRdb to about 2019). The method was the immunoSEQ multiplex PCR assay. TCRdb re-hosts the immuneACCESS table, in-frame sequences only. Its copies lack some clones; in the studies checked, an unresolved V gene accounts for under half of them, and the cause for the rest is not known. This sample has approximately 160,000 clones in its table, and more than 85% of those were observed once. The top ten constitute around 4.6% of the sample. Source: peripheral blood, taken from a patient treated with photon-based radiotherapy. The receptors shown here come from a man over 45 with gastric cancer.

This clone appeared once. The chain employs TRBV9 and TRBJ1-1, with D hard to call. V was shortened by 0 bases and J by 1 base, with 4 bases between the two germline ends. Germline values: CDR1 SGDLS, CDR2 YYNGEE. The CDR3 runs 13 residues. CDR3 sequence: CASSVVSNTEAFF. CDR3 coding DNA: TGTGCCAGCAGCGTAGTCTCGAACACTGAAGCTTTCTTT.

The chain recombines TRBV6-1 with TRBJ1-2; D is unclear. From germline, CDR1 is MNHNS and CDR2 SASEGT. This CDR3 comprises 13 residues. V dropped 4 bases and J dropped 2 bases, with 8 bases sitting between them. The CDR3 coding sequence is TGTGCCAGCAGTGGTCCCTGGAACTATGGCTACACCTTC. Residues: CASSGPWNYGYTF.